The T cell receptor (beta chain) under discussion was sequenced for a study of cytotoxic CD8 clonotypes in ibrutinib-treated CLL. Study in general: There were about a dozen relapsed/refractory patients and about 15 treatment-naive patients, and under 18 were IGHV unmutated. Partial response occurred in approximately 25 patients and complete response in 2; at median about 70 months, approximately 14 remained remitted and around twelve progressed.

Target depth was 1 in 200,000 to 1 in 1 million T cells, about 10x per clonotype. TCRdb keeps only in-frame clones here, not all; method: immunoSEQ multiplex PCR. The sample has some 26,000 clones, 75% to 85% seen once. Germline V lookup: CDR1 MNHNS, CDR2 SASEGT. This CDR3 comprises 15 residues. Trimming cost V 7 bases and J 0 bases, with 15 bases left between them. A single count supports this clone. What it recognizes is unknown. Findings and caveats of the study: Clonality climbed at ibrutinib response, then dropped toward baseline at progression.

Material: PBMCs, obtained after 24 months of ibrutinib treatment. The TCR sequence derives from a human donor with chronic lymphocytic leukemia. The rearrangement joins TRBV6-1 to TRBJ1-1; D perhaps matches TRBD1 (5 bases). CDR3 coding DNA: TGTGCCAGCATCCAAGCTAGGGGCATGAACACTGAAGCTTTCTTT. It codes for CASIQARGMNTEAFF.